A single sample is the source of the 17 T cell receptor beta chains below, sequenced in a study of T-cell memory formation after mild COVID-19. TCRdb processed the 5' RACE reads anew with MiXCR; each CDR3 protein has one entry. This sample has about 400,000 distinct CDR3 sequences, with under 20% found just once. The sequenced material came from PBMCs or a T cell subset sorted from them (not recorded which). The receptors shown here come from a man younger than 35 who had mild COVID-19 (a few samples of this study predate the infection). Cell type and time point are not known.

V is TRBV12-3 or TRBV12-4 and J is TRBJ2-2, with TRBD1 matching 10 bases. This CDR3 is 15 amino acids long. V dropped 6 bases and J dropped 5; count of bases not matched to a gene: 6. This chain's CDR3 is CASSRQGAGTGELFF. CDR3 nucleotides: TGTGCCAGCAGCAGACAGGGGGCAGGAACCGGGGAGCTGTTTTTT.

The genes are TRBV7-2 and TRBJ1-1, with 9 nucleotides matching TRBD1. The CDR3 sequence is 16 residues long. J was trimmed by 6 bases and V by 7 bases; bases with no gene match: 15. CDR1 and CDR2 from the germline V gene are SGHTA and FQGNSA. The CDR3 is CASKSGTGWGTAEAFF. CDR3 DNA: TGTGCCAGCAAGTCCGGGACAGGGTGGGGGACGGCTGAAGCTTTCTTT.

The genes are TRBV5-1 and TRBJ2-1; D is perhaps TRBD1 or TRBD2 (5 bases each). The germline CDR1 and CDR2 sequences are SGHRS and YFSETQ. Trimming took 4 bases from V and 4 from J, leaving 18 bases between them. The CDR3 length is 16 residues. The DNA of the CDR3 is TGCGCCAGCAGCACTAGAGTTGGGGCGACTTACAATGAGCAGTTCTTC. Translation gives CASSTRVGATYNEQFF.

The V gene is TRBV7-9, the J gene TRBJ2-1; no firm D call. CDR1 and CDR2 (germline): SEHNR, FQNEAQ (reference sequence). The germline V and J ends were trimmed by 5 bases and 4 bases, with 9 bases remaining between them. The CDR3 runs 13 residues. The DNA for the CDR3 is TGTGCCAGCAGCACGAAAAGGTACAATGAGCAGTTCTTC. Its protein product is CASSTKRYNEQFF.

The CDR3 protein is CASSKDLAPRTDTQYF. CDR3 bases: TGTGCCAGCAGCAAAGACTTAGCCCCTCGCACAGATACGCAGTATTTT. This chain joins TRBV21-1 and TRBJ2-3. TRBV21-1 is deemed a pseudogene. The CDR3 length is 16 residues.

This clonotype was detected a few times. This chain links TRBV12-3 or TRBV12-4 with TRBJ2-3; D is possibly TRBD1 (5 bases). Trimming cost V 6 bases and J 7 bases, with 17 bases left between them. The CDR3 extends over 14 amino acids. This CDR3 reads CASSPDWGVNTQYF. Here the CDR3 DNA reads TGTGCCAGCAGCCCCGACTGGGGCGTGAATACGCAGTATTTT.

The table lists this clonotype with a few counts. This chain joins TRBV28 and TRBJ2-7; possible D gene TRBD2, 6 bases. Germline loops: CDR1 MDHEN, CDR2 SYDVKM. The V end lost 1 base, the J end lost 12 bases, and 13 bases lay between the germline ends. The CDR3 loop spans 12 amino acids. The CDR3 sequence: CASSLFREPLYV. CDR3 coding DNA: TGTGCCAGCAGTTTATTCCGGGAGCCTTTGTACGTC.

This chain connects TRBV18 to TRBJ2-3, with 9 bases identical to TRBD1. The CDR3 is made up of 16 amino acids. Germline CDR1 is KGHSH and CDR2 is LQKENI. V lost 3 bases, J lost 4 bases, and 8 bases stayed unmatched. The CDR3 loop reads CASSPQHGTGPDTQYF. The CDR3 DNA is TGTGCCAGCTCACCCCAGCACGGGACAGGGCCAGATACGCAGTATTTT. The complete variable domain, with remaining parts taken from reference TRBV18 and TRBJ2-3, reads NAGVMQNPRHLVRRRGQEARLRCSPMKGHSHVYWYRQLPEEGLKFMVYLQKENIIDESGMPKERFSAEFPKEGPSILRIQQVVRGDSAAYFCASSPQHGTGPDTQYFGPGTRLTVL.

This clonotype was seen repeatedly, ten times or more. The rearrangement joins TRBV5-1 to TRBJ2-6, with D maybe TRBD2 (6 bases). The germline V gene has CDR1 SGHRS and CDR2 YFSETQ. There are 16 residues in the CDR3. Trimming pared 0 bases from V and 2 bases from J, leaving 9 bases between. Written as DNA, the CDR3 is TGCGCCAGCAGCTTGGAAGGGACTGCTGGGGCCAACGTCCTGACTTTC. The encoded protein is CASSLEGTAGANVLTF.

The gene calls are TRBV9 and TRBJ2-3; TRBD1 matches at 9 bases. This CDR3 is built from 17 residues. V lost 2 bases to trimming and J lost 4 bases; unmatched junction nucleotides: 11. Germline CDR1 reads SGDLS; CDR2 reads YYNGEE. The CDR3 region has the DNA TGTGCCAGCAGCGTGAAGGGACCGGGACAGGGTTCAGATACGCAGTATTTT. Protein sequence: CASSVKGPGQGSDTQYF.

This clonotype was seen only a few times. This chain joins TRBV20-1 and TRBJ1-1; possible D gene TRBD1, 6 bases. The CDR3 is made up of 13 amino acids. Germline-derived CDR1 and CDR2 are DFQATT and SNEGSKA (reference sequence). The CDR3 DNA reads as TGCAGCGCTCGGGGGGCAGGTGGCACTGAAGCTTTCTTT. It specifies CSARGAGGTEAFF.

This clonotype turned up a few times. V gene TRBV3-1 combines with J gene TRBJ2-3, with D possibly matching TRBD1 (6 bases). The CDR3 runs to 15 residues. Per germline, CDR1 LGHDT and CDR2 YNNKEL (reference sequence). The germline V and J ends were trimmed by 1 base and 5 bases, with 13 bases remaining between them. The CDR3 coding sequence is TGTGCCAGCAGCCAAGGCGCAGGCAGGGGAGATACGCAGTATTTT. Translation gives CASSQGAGRGDTQYF.

This clonotype was seen just once. This sequence joins TRBV7-2 and TRBJ1-6, with D maybe TRBD1 (5 bases). Germline V CDR1 and CDR2: SGHTA, FQGNSA. The germline V and J ends were trimmed by 4 bases and 6 bases, with 10 bases remaining between them. The CDR3 is made up of 14 amino acids. CDR3 amino acids: CASSSRQPNSPLHF. For the CDR3, the DNA is TGTGCCAGCAGCTCCAGACAGCCTAATTCACCCCTCCACTTT.

V is TRBV5-1 and J is TRBJ2-3; 10 bases fit TRBD1. Trimming removed 3 bases from V and 2 bases from J; junction bases left unmatched: 9. The CDR3 consists of 17 residues. The germline CDR1 and CDR2 sequences are SGHRS and YFSETQ. CDR3 sequence (DNA): TGCGCCAGCAGCTCGTCCGGGACAGGGGTTTTCACAGATACGCAGTATTTT. It is translated as CASSSSGTGVFTDTQYF.

The gene calls are TRBV7-9 and TRBJ2-1; the match to TRBD2 covers 12 bases. CDR1 SEHNR and CDR2 FQNEAQ come from the germline V gene (reference sequence). V shed 5 bases, J shed 8 bases, and the junction held 13 bases outside the gene matches. This CDR3 is built from 17 residues. The CDR3 sequence is CASSTLTSGGRPYEQFF. The CDR3 nucleotides read TGTGCCAGCAGCACCCTGACTAGCGGGGGCCGTCCCTATGAGCAGTTCTTC.

This clonotype has more than one count but fewer than ten. The chain has TRBV20-1 and TRBJ1-1; 9 bases are shared with TRBD1. V lost 0 bases to trimming and J lost 3 bases; unmatched junction nucleotides: 5. The CDR3 spans 15 residues. CDR1 and CDR2 from the germline V gene are DFQATT and SNEGSKA (reference sequence). The CDR3 nucleotides read TGCAGTGCTAGAGATCTCGACAGGGGGGACACTGAAGCTTTCTTT. Encoded protein: CSARDLDRGDTEAFF.

This clonotype was observed many times. V is TRBV12-3 or TRBV12-4 and J is TRBJ2-2, with D unresolved. CDR3 length: 12 amino acids. The V end was cut by 4 bases, the J end by 4 bases, with 4 bases between. For the CDR3, the DNA is TGTGCCAGCAGTTGGTCCACCGGGGAGCTGTTTTTT. Amino acid sequence: CASSWSTGELFF.